One and the same sample provided the 21 T cell receptor beta chains below, sequenced in a study of T-cell reconstitution after alpha-beta-depleted transplantation in children. Using unique molecular identifiers, the investigators prepared the TCRbeta library. TCRdb re-analysed the PCR reads in MiXCR, keeping a single row per CDR3 protein. The sample contains approximately 500,000 distinct CDR3 sequences, about a quarter of which appear only once. The sample consisted of PBMCs, taken before TCRalphabeta/CD19-depleted stem cell transplant. The receptors originated from a boy under two years old with Wiskott-Aldrich syndrome, due to receive a stem cell transplant.

V usage is TRBV5-1 and J usage is TRBJ1-4; no clear D. There are 16 residues in the CDR3. The germline V gene encodes CDR1 SGHRS and CDR2 YFSETQ. The germline V and J ends were trimmed by 0 bases and 0 bases, with 9 bases remaining between them. The CDR3 DNA reads as TGCGCCAGCAGCTTGGGCGGCAGCACAACTAATGAAAAACTGTTTTTT. Translated: CASSLGGSTTNEKLFF.

This chain connects TRBV29-1 to TRBJ2-1; TRBD2 matches at 9 bases. CDR3 length: 13 residues. V was clipped by 7 bases and J by 7 bases; unmatched bases: 8. Per the germline V gene, CDR1 is SQVTM and CDR2 is ANQGSEA. CDR3 DNA: TGCAGCGCAAGGCCTAGCGGGATGAATGAGCAGTTCTTC. It specifies CSARPSGMNEQFF.

In its sample, this clonotype was seen a few times. V gene TRBV6-5 combines with J gene TRBJ1-1, with D maybe TRBD1 (5 bases). This CDR3 contains 14 residues. Germline V gene data show CDR1 as MNHEY and CDR2 as SVGAGI. The V end was cut by 2 bases, the J end by 0 bases, with 7 bases between. CDR3: CASSYGALNTEAFF. CDR3 sequence (DNA): TGTGCCAGCAGTTACGGGGCACTGAACACTGAAGCTTTCTTT.

The table lists this clonotype with a few counts. The chain recombines TRBV5-4 with TRBJ2-7; TRBD1 might be the D (6 bases). Germline assignment: CDR1 SGHNT and CDR2 YYREEE (reference sequence). This CDR3 spans 15 amino acids. V was trimmed by 0 bases and J by 5 bases, leaving 15 bases between them. The CDR3 nucleotides read TGTGCCAGCAGCTTGGAGCCAGGGGATTGGGACGAGCAGTACTTC. The encoded protein is CASSLEPGDWDEQYF.

This clonotype was observed at least ten times. The chain employs TRBV20-1 and TRBJ2-7; perhaps TRBD1 as D (6 bases). Germline lookup yields CDR1 DFQATT and CDR2 SNEGSKA (reference sequence). CDR3 length: 12 amino acids. Trimming took 3 bases from V and 2 from J, leaving 8 bases between them. The CDR3 reads CSASGGTYEQYF. In DNA form, the CDR3 reads TGCAGTGCTAGTGGGGGCACCTACGAGCAGTACTTC.

V and J are TRBV12-3 or TRBV12-4 and TRBJ2-7, with D perhaps matching TRBD1 (6 bases). The CDR3 consists of 14 residues. Deletions cut 3 bases from V and 5 bases from J, with 14 bases between. The CDR3 loop reads CASSFYRELDEQYF. CDR3 nucleotides: TGTGCCAGCAGTTTCTACAGGGAGCTCGACGAGCAGTACTTC.

This clonotype was observed a few times. V is TRBV10-3 and J is TRBJ2-1, with 7 bases lining up with TRBD2. The CDR3 has 13 residues. The junction had 8 bases not matched to a gene; V was cut back by 6 bases and J by 9 bases. Germline CDR1 and CDR2: ENHRY and SYGVKD. The CDR3 DNA reads TGTGCCATCAGGGGAGGGCCTTCGGGTGAGCAGTTCTTC. Translation: CAIRGGPSGEQFF.

This chain connects TRBV11-2 to TRBJ2-6; no clear D gene. Trimming stripped 6 bases from V and 3 bases from J, with 3 bases between. The CDR3 contains 12 residues. The germline V gene has CDR1 SGHAT and CDR2 FQNNGV. The CDR3: CASRRGANVLTF. CDR3 bases: TGTGCCAGCAGACGTGGGGCCAACGTCCTGACTTTC.

Only a few counts were recorded for this clonotype. V is TRBV14 and J is TRBJ2-7, with TRBD1 matching 8 bases. This CDR3 has 14 residues. In germline, CDR1 is SGHDN, CDR2 FVKESK. Losses at the gene ends were 4 bases for V and 5 bases for J; bases not matched to a gene: 7. CDR3 DNA sequence: TGTGCCAGCAGCCTTTGGACAGGGATGCACGAGCAGTACTTC. Translation: CASSLWTGMHEQYF.

The chain has TRBV4-1 and TRBJ1-2; weak D call: TRBD1 (5 bases). Germline CDR1 reads MGHRA; CDR2 reads YSYEKL. The CDR3 extends over 15 amino acids. The V end lost 0 bases, the J end lost 7 bases, and 15 bases lay between the germline ends. The CDR3, as DNA: TGCGCCAGCAGCCAAGATGGGCAGGGTGTCCCTGGCTACACCTTC. It specifies CASSQDGQGVPGYTF.

V is TRBV25-1 and J is TRBJ2-7; a possible D gene is TRBD1 (7 bases). CDR1 is MGHDK, CDR2 SYGVNS, per germline. The V end lost 10 bases, the J end lost 4 bases, and 23 bases lay between the germline ends. The CDR3 spans 15 residues. CDR3 in DNA: TGTGCCAAGTACACAGGGGAGGTTCGATCTTACGAGCAGTACTTC. As protein: CAKYTGEVRSYEQYF.

The gene calls are TRBV7-2 and TRBJ2-7; D could derive from TRBD1 or TRBD2 (5 bases each). Germline CDR1 SGHTA, CDR2 FQGNSA. V gave up 5 bases and J gave up 3 bases, with 11 bases separating them. This CDR3 has 13 residues. CDR3 protein: CASSPGTYYEQYF. CDR3 nucleotides: TGTGCCAGCAGCCCTGGGACCTACTACGAGCAGTACTTC.

J is TRBJ2-7 and V is TRBV20-1; TRBD2 matches at 7 bases. The CDR3 contains 15 residues. Germline lookup yields CDR1 DFQATT and CDR2 SNEGSKA (reference sequence). V was clipped by 6 bases and J by 2 bases; unmatched bases: 13. The CDR3 loop is CSAPNGASGAYEQYF. CDR3 in DNA: TGCAGTGCACCGAACGGGGCTAGCGGAGCCTACGAGCAGTACTTC.

This clonotype occurred a few times. The J gene is TRBJ2-1, the V gene TRBV10-3, with D uncertain. The CDR3 extends over 14 amino acids. CDR1 is ENHRY, CDR2 SYGVKD, per germline. Trimming cost V 2 bases and J 8 bases, with 13 bases left between them. This CDR3 reads CAISELSSSDEQFF. For the CDR3, the DNA is TGTGCCATCAGTGAGCTCTCGTCCTCCGATGAGCAGTTCTTC.

This clonotype was seen a few times. V and J are TRBV20-1 and TRBJ2-3, with 11 bases that match TRBD2. The germline V gene encodes CDR1 DFQATT and CDR2 SNEGSKA (reference sequence). The CDR3 consists of 13 residues. V lost 4 bases to trimming and J lost 3 bases; unmatched junction nucleotides: 0. This CDR3 reads CSATSGRTDTQYF. CDR3 nucleotide sequence: TGCAGTGCTACTAGCGGGAGGACAGATACGCAGTATTTT.

The sample holds a few counts of this clonotype. This chain links TRBV7-9 with TRBJ1-6, with D possibly matching TRBD1 (6 bases). This CDR3 contains 13 residues. The ends were cut back, 7 bases at V and 6 bases at J, with 10 bases in the middle. Germline CDR1 is SEHNR and CDR2 is FQNEAQ (reference sequence). The CDR3 reads CASNREGNSPLHF. The DNA of the CDR3 is TGTGCCAGCAACAGGGAGGGTAATTCACCCCTCCACTTT.

There are a few counts of this clonotype. This chain uses TRBV11-2 with TRBJ2-7, with D maybe TRBD1 (5 bases). The length of the CDR3 is 15 residues. Per the germline V gene, CDR1 is SGHAT and CDR2 is FQNNGV. Trimming shortened V by 5 bases and J by 5 bases, and 19 bases separated the two germline ends. The CDR3 here is CASSAFAGIFHEQYF. The CDR3 nucleotides read TGTGCCAGCAGCGCCTTTGCAGGGATATTCCACGAGCAGTACTTC.

There are a few counts of this clonotype. The chain is built from TRBV12-3 or TRBV12-4 and TRBJ2-3, with 8 bases fitting TRBD1. Unmatched junction bases numbered 4, after V lost 5 bases and J lost 0 bases. The CDR3 runs 15 residues. CDR3 amino acids: CASSPTGVSTDTQYF. Here the CDR3 DNA reads TGTGCCAGCAGTCCGACAGGGGTTAGCACAGATACGCAGTATTTT.

This clonotype was seen a few times. The chain couples TRBV5-6 to TRBJ2-4, with 7 bases that match TRBD1. CDR1 is SGHDT, CDR2 YYEEEE, per germline. The CDR3 loop spans 15 amino acids. Losses at the gene ends were 4 bases for V and 1 base for J; bases not matched to a gene: 5. CDR3 DNA: TGTGCCAGCAGCGCCCAACAGGGGGCCAAAAACATTCAGTACTTC. This translates into CASSAQQGAKNIQYF.

The rearrangement links TRBV21-1 to TRBJ2-7; the listed D gene, TRBD1, was not tested against the DNA. TRBV21-1 is labeled a pseudogene. The length of the CDR3 is 16 residues. CDR3 protein: CASSKTQTGGPYEQYF. The CDR3 DNA reads as TGTGCCAGCAGCAAAACCCAAACCGGGGGTCCCTACGAGCAGTACTTC.

The rearrangement uses TRBV5-1 and TRBJ2-7; 10 nucleotides line up with TRBD1. V lost 4 bases, J lost 3 bases, and 7 bases stayed unmatched. This CDR3 is 15 amino acids long. The germline V gene encodes CDR1 SGHRS and CDR2 YFSETQ. The chain's CDR3 is CASSPGTGDNYEQYF. In DNA form, the CDR3 reads TGCGCCAGCAGCCCGGGGACAGGGGACAACTACGAGCAGTACTTC.